The 11 T cell receptor beta chains below all came from one sample that was sequenced in a study of blood T cell repertoires in COVID-19. Measured with immunoSEQ multiplex PCR; TCRdb has only the in-frame clones, and not every one. The data hold some 85,000 clones, with approximately 80% observed a single time. The sample comprised peripheral blood. These receptors were collected from a human donor in a cohort sampled during active COVID-19.

The rearrangement joins TRBV5-6 to TRBJ1-4, with D possibly TRBD1 on 5 matching bases. Trimming took off 3 bases at V and 2 bases at J, with 14 bases between the two ends. This CDR3 is 16 amino acids long. The germline V gene encodes CDR1 SGHDT and CDR2 YYEEEE. CDR3 protein: CASSSDTTHTNEKLFF. The CDR3 nucleotides read TGTGCCAGCAGCTCGGACACCACGCATACTAATGAAAAACTGTTTTTT.

The chain carries TRBV7-2 and TRBJ2-1; 11 bases align to TRBD2. There are 16 residues in the CDR3. The V and J ends lost 1 base and 6 bases, in that order; junction bases with no gene match: 5. The germline V gene encodes CDR1 SGHTA and CDR2 FQGNSA. CDR3 sequence reads: CASSLEAGLAGNEQFF. CDR3 DNA: TGTGCCAGCAGCTTAGAGGCTGGACTAGCGGGCAATGAGCAGTTCTTC.

V is TRBV4-3 and J is TRBJ2-3; no clear D. This CDR3 is 16 amino acids long. Germline V CDR1 and CDR2: LGHNA, YSLEER. The ends were cut back, 1 base at V and 0 bases at J, with 11 bases in the middle. DNA of the CDR3: TGCGCCAGCAGCCAAGTTGGTTGGCCTAGCACAGATACGCAGTATTTT. Translating it yields CASSQVGWPSTDTQYF.

This chain joins TRBV28 and TRBJ2-7; D not resolved. The V and J ends lost 5 bases and 3 bases respectively, with 2 bases between them. Germline CDR1 reads MDHEN; CDR2 reads SYDVKM. There are 10 residues in the CDR3. The DNA of the CDR3 is TGTGCCAGCAGTCGCTACGAGCAGTACTTC. This gives the protein CASSRYEQYF.

This rearrangement joins TRBV3-1 (or the pseudogene TRBV3-2) to TRBJ2-5, with TRBD2 matching over 11 bases. Per germline, CDR1 LGHDT and CDR2 YNNKEL (reference sequence). V lost 4 bases to trimming and J lost 2 bases; unmatched junction nucleotides: 3. This CDR3 contains 15 residues. This CDR3 is CASSPGTSGQETQYF. The CDR3, as DNA: TGTGCCAGCAGCCCAGGGACTAGCGGACAAGAGACCCAGTACTTC.

This rearrangement joins TRBV2 to TRBJ2-1; 7 bases align to TRBD2. J was trimmed by 6 bases and V by 3 bases; bases with no gene match: 11. This CDR3 comprises 16 residues. The germline CDR1 and CDR2 sequences are SNHLY and FYNNEI. DNA for the CDR3: TGTGCCAGCAGTGAGGCCAGGACTAGGGGTGGCAATGAGCAGTTCTTC. Protein product: CASSEARTRGGNEQFF.

The table lists this clone with a count of one. V gene TRBV24-1 combines with J gene TRBJ2-7, with 7 bases matching TRBD1. The germline gives CDR1 KGHDR, CDR2 SFDVKD. The V gene end was trimmed by 10 bases and the J gene end by 6 bases; junction bases not matched to a gene: 11. The CDR3 is made up of 13 amino acids. This chain's CDR3 is CATGNRGSREQYF. CDR3 bases: TGTGCCACTGGCAACAGGGGATCGCGCGAGCAGTACTTC.

The chain couples TRBV21-1 to TRBJ1-3. TRBV21-1 is marked as a pseudogene. The CDR3 covers 14 residues. The CDR3 loop is CASSKRSAAASIYF. For the CDR3, the DNA is TGTGCCAGCAGCAAACGGTCGGCCGCGGCGTCCATATATTTT.

The V gene is TRBV27, the J gene TRBJ2-6; no definite D call. The CDR3 spans 15 residues. Per germline, CDR1 MNHEY and CDR2 SMNVEV (reference sequence). Trimming pared 1 base from V and 0 bases from J, leaving 4 bases between. CDR3 in amino acids: CASSLFGSGANVLTF. The DNA for the CDR3 is TGTGCCAGCAGTTTATTCGGCTCTGGGGCCAACGTCCTGACTTTC.

This clone was counted a few times. The chain has TRBV5-4 and TRBJ2-5; TRBD1 aligns across 8 bases. The length of the CDR3 is 14 residues. The trim removed 6 bases at V and 3 bases at J, leaving 7 bases unmatched. Looked up from germline, CDR1 is SGHNT and CDR2 is YYREEE (reference sequence). CDR3 in amino acids: CASTDREKEETQYF. CDR3 nucleotide sequence: TGTGCCAGCACGGACAGGGAGAAAGAAGAGACCCAGTACTTC.

V is TRBV28 and J is TRBJ2-5, with 8 positions matching TRBD2. The J segment lost 4 bases and the V segment lost 4 bases, leaving 5 bases of the junction unmatched. Germline CDR1 reads MDHEN; CDR2 reads SYDVKM. The CDR3 covers 14 residues. CDR3 in DNA: TGTGCCAGCAGTTCCCTCGGGGGGGGAGAGACCCAGTACTTC. As protein: CASSSLGGGETQYF.